The text below deals with one T cell receptor beta chain. This entry is derived from a study of blood T cell repertoires in COVID-19. TCRdb keeps only in-frame clones here, not all; method: immunoSEQ multiplex PCR. This sample has 110,000 or so clones, with roughly 84% found just once. Deletions cut 5 bases from V and 2 bases from J, with 19 bases between. The germline CDR1 and CDR2 sequences are PRHDT and FYEKMQ (reference sequence). The length of the CDR3 is 16 residues. This clonotype originated in a man aged 40-49 years with acute or convalescent COVID-19. Sequenced: peripheral blood. V gene TRBV13 combines with J gene TRBJ2-7, with a possible D match to TRBD2 (6 bases). The chain's CDR3 is CASSPARVGGTYEQYF. The DNA of the CDR3 is TGTGCCAGCAGCCCCGCGAGGGTGGGAGGAACCTACGAGCAGTACTTC. The full variable domain, with the rest looked up from reference TRBV13 and TRBJ2-7, is AAGVIQSPRHLIKEKRETATLKCYPIPRHDTVYWYQQGPGQDPQFLISFYEKMQSDKGSIPDRFSAQQFSDYHSELNMSSLELGDSALYFCASSPARVGGTYEQYFGPGTRLTVT.